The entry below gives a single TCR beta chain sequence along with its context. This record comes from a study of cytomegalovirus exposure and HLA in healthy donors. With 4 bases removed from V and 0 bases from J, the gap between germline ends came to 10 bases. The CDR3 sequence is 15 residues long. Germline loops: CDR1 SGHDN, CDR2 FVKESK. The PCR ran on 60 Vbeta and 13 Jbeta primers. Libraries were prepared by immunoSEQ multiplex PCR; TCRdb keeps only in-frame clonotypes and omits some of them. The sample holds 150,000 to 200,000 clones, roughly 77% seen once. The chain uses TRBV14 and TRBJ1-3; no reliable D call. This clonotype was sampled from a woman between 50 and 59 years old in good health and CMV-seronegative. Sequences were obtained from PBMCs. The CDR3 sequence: CASSPYGRSGNTIYF. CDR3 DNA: TGTGCCAGCAGCCCATATGGCCGCTCTGGAAACACCATATATTTT. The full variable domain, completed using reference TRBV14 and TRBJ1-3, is EAGVTQFPSHSVIEKGQTVTLRCDPISGHDNLYWYRRVMGKEIKFLLHFVKESKQDESGMPNNRFLAERTGGTYSTLKVQPAELEDSGVYFCASSPYGRSGNTIYFGEGSWLTVV.